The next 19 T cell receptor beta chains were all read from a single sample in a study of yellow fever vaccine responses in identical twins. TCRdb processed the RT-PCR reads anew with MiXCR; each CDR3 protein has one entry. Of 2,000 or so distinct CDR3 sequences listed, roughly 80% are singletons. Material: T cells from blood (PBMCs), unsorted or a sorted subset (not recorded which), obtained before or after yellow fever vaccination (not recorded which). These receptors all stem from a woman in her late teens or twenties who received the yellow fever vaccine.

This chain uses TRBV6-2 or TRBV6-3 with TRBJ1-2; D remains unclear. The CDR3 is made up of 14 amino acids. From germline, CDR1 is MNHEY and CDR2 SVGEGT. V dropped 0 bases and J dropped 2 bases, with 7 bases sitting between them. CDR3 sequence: CASSYSEVNYGYTF. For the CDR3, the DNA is TGTGCCAGCAGTTACTCGGAGGTAAACTATGGCTACACCTTC.

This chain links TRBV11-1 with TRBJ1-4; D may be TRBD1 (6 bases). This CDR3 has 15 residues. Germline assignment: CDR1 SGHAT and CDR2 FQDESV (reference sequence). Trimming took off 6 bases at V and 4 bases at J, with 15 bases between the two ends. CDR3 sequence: CASRPPGQLNEKLFF. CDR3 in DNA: TGTGCCAGCAGACCTCCGGGACAACTTAATGAAAAACTGTTTTTT.

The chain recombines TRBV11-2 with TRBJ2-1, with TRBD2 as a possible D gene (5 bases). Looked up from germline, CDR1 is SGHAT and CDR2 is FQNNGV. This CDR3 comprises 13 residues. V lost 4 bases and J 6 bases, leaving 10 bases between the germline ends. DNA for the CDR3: TGTGCCAGCAGCTCGACCGAGGGCAATGAGCAGTTCTTC. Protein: CASSSTEGNEQFF.

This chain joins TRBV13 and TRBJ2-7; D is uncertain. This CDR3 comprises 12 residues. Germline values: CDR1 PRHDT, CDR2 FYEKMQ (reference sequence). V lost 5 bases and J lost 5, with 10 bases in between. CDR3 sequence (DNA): TGTGCCAGCAGCATTACCAGTCACGAGCAGTACTTC. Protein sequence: CASSITSHEQYF.

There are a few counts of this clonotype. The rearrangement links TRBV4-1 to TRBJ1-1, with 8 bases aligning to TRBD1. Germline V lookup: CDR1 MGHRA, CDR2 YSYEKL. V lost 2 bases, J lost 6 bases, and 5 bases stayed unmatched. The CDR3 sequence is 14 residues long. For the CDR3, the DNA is TGCGCCAGCAGCCAACAGGGGGCCTCGTCTGAAGCTTTCTTT. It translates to CASSQQGASSEAFF.

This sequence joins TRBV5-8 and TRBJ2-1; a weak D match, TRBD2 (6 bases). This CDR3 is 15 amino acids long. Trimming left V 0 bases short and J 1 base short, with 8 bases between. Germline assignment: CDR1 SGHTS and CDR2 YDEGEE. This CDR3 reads CASSLEEGSYNEQFF. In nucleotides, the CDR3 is TGTGCCAGCAGCTTGGAGGAGGGTTCCTACAATGAGCAGTTCTTC.

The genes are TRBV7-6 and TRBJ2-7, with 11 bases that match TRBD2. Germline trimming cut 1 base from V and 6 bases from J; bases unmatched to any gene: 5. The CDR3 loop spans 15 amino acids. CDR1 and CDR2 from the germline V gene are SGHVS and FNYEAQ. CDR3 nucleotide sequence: TGTGCCAGCAGCTTAGGTTTAGGACTAGCGGGCGAGCAGTACTTC. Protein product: CASSLGLGLAGEQYF.

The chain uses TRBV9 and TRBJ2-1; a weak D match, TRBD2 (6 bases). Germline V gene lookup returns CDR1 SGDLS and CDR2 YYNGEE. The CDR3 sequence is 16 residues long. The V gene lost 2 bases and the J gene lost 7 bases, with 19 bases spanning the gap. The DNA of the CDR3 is TGTGCCAGCAGCGTCCTTAGCGGAGGCCGCCAGAATGAGCAGTTCTTC. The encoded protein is CASSVLSGGRQNEQFF.

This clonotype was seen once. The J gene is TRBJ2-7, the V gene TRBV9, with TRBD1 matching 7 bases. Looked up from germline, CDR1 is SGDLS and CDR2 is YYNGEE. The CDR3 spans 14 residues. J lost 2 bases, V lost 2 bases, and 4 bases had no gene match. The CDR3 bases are TGTGCCAGCAGCGTGATGACAGGGCCCTACGAGCAGTACTTC. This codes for CASSVMTGPYEQYF.

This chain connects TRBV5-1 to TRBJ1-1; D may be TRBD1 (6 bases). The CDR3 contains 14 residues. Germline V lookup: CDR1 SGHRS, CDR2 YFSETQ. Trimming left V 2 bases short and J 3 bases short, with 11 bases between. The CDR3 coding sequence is TGCGCCAGCAGCTTCACAGGGCCTCACACTGAAGCTTTCTTT. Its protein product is CASSFTGPHTEAFF.

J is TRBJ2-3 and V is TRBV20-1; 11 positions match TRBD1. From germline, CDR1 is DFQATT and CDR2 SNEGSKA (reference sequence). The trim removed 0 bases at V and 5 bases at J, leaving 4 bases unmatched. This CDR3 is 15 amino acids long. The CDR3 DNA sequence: TGCAGTGCTAGAGAAGGACAGGGGGCGCGAGATACGCAGTATTTT. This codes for CSAREGQGARDTQYF.

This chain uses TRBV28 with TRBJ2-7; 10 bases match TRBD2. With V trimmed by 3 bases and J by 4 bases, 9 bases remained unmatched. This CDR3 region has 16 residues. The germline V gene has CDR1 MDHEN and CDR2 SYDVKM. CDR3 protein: CASSFYSGRLGYEQYF. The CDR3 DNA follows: TGTGCCAGCAGTTTCTATAGCGGGAGGCTTGGGTACGAGCAGTACTTC.

CDR3: CSARDPGIAGGLPADTQYF. DNA for the CDR3: TGCAGTGCTAGAGATCCTGGAATAGCGGGGGGGCTCCCGGCAGATACGCAGTATTTT. The J gene is TRBJ2-3, the V gene TRBV20-1; 11 nucleotides match TRBD2. CDR1 is DFQATT and CDR2 is SNEGSKA in the germline V gene (reference sequence). The J segment lost 4 bases and the V segment lost 0 bases, leaving 15 bases of the junction unmatched. The CDR3 is 19 amino acids.

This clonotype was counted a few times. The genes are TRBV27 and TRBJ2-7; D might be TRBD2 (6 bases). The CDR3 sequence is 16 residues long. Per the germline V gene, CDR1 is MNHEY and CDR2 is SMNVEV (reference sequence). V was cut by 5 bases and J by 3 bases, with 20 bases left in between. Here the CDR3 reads CASSPHTGTAYYEQYF. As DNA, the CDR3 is TGTGCCAGCAGTCCTCATACCGGGACTGCCTACTACGAGCAGTACTTC.

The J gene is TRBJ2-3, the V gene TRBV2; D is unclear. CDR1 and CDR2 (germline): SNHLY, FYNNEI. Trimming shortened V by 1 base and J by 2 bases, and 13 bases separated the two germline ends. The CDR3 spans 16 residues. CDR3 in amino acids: CASSEGATRNTDTQYF. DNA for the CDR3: TGTGCCAGCAGTGAAGGGGCCACAAGAAACACAGATACGCAGTATTTT.

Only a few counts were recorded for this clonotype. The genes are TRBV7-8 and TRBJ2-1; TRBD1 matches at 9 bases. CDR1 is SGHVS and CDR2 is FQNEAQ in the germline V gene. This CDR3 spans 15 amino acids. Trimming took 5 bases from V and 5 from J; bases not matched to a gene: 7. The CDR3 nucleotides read TGTGCCAGCAGCCGGGGACAGGGAAGGGACAATGAGCAGTTCTTC. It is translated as CASSRGQGRDNEQFF.

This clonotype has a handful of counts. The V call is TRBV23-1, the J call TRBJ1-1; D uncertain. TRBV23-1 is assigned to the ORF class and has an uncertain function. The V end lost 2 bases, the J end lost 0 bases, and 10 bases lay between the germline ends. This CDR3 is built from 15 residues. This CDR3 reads CASSQQEQMNTEAFF. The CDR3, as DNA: TGCGCCAGCAGTCAACAGGAGCAGATGAACACTGAAGCTTTCTTT.

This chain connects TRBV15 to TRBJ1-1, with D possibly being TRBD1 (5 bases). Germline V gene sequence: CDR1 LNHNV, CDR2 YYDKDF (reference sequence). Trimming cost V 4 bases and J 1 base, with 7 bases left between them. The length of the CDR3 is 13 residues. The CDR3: CATSMTENTEAFF. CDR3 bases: TGTGCCACCAGCATGACAGAGAACACTGAAGCTTTCTTT. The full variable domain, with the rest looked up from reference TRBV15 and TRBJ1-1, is DAMVIQNPRYQVTQFGKPVTLSCSQTLNHNVMYWYQQKSSQAPKLLFHYYDKDFNNEADTPDNFQSRRPNTSFCFLDIRSPGLGDTAMYLCATSMTENTEAFFGQGTRLTVV.

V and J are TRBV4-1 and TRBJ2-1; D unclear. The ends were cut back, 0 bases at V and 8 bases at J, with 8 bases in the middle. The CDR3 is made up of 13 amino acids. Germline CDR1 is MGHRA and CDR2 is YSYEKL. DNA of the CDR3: TGCGCCAGCAGCCAAGACGGTGATGATGAGCAGTTCTTC. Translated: CASSQDGDDEQFF.